The clone carrying this T cell receptor (beta chain) came up a few times. What it binds is unknown. The sample comes from a study of cytomegalovirus exposure and HLA in healthy donors. Points from the study as a whole: Rare sequences made up most TCRs, while some public TCRs were found in many donors. The study listed roughly 160 cytomegalovirus-associated TCR beta chains. That first-cohort TCR clusters tended to co-occur in the approximately 120 validation repertoires was found in a later analysis. Researchers reported that a few CMV-associated chains were confirmed in vitro as CMV antigen-specific.

CDR1 MNHNS and CDR2 SASEGT come from the germline V gene. The CDR3 totals 14 residues. Losses at the gene ends were 1 base for V and 7 bases for J; bases not matched to a gene: 5. The assay was immunoSEQ multiplex PCR, and TCRdb's table has in-frame clones only and misses some. The table lists some 310,000 clones, roughly 87% of them singletons. The gene calls are TRBV6-1 and TRBJ2-7; 9 bases map to TRBD1. The sequencing sample was made of PBMCs. This receptor was identified in a man aged 30-40 years in good health and CMV-seronegative. In DNA, the CDR3 is TGTGCCAGCAGTGAAGAGGGGACAGGGCAGGAGCAGTACTTC. Its translation: CASSEEGTGQEQYF.